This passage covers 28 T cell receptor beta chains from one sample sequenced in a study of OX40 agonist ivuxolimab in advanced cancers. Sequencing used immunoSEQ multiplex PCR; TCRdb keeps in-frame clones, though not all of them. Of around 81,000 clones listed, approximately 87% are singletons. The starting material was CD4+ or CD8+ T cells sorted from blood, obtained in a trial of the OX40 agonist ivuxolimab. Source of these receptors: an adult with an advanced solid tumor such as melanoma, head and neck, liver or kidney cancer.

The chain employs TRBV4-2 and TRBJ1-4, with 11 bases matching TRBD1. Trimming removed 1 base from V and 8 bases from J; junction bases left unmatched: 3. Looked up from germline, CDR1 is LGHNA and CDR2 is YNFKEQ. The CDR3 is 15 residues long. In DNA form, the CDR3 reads TGTGCCAGCAGCCAAGCGGGACAGGGGGGGGAAAAACTGTTTTTT. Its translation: CASSQAGQGGEKLFF.

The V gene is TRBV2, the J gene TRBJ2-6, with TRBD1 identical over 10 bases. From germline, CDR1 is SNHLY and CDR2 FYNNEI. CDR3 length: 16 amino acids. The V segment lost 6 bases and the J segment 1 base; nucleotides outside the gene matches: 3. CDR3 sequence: CASSDRGPSGANVLTF. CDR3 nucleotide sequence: TGTGCCAGCAGCGACAGGGGGCCTTCTGGGGCCAACGTCCTGACTTTC. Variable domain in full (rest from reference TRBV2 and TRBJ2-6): EPEVTQTPSHQVTQMGQEVILRCVPISNHLYFYWYRQILGQKVEFLVSFYNNEISEKSEIFDDQFSVERPDGSNFTLKIRSTKLEDSAMYFCASSDRGPSGANVLTFGAGSRLTVL.

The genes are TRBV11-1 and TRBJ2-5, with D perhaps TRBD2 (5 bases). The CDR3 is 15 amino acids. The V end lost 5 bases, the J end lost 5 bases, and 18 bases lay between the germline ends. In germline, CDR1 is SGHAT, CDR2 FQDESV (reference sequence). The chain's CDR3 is CASSHVRPREETQYF. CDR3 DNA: TGTGCCAGCAGCCACGTCCGCCCGAGGGAGGAGACCCAGTACTTC. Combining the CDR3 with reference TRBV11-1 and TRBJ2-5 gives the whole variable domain EAEVAQSPRYKITEKSQAVAFWCDPISGHATLYWYRQILGQGPELLVQFQDESVVDDSQLPKDRFSAERLKGVDSTLKIQPAELGDSAMYLCASSHVRPREETQYFGPGTRLLVL.

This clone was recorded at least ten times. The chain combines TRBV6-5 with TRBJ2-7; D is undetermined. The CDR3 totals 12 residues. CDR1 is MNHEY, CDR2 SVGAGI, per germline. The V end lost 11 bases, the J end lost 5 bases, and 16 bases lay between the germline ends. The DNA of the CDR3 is TGTGCCTCGAAACGAGAAGCGCACGAGCAGTACTTC. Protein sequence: CASKREAHEQYF.

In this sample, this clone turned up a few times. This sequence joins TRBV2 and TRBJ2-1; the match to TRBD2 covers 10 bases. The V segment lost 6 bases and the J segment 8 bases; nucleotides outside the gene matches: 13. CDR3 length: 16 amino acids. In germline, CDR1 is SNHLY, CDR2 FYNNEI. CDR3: CASRTSGHLRGDEQFF. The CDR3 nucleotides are TGTGCCAGCAGGACTAGCGGGCACCTACGGGGCGATGAGCAGTTCTTC.

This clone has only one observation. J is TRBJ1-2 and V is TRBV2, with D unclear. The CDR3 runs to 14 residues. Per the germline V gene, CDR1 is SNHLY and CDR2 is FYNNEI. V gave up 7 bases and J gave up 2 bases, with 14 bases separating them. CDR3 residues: CASTPALINYGYTF. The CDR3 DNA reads TGTGCCAGCACCCCGGCGTTAATCAACTATGGCTACACCTTC.

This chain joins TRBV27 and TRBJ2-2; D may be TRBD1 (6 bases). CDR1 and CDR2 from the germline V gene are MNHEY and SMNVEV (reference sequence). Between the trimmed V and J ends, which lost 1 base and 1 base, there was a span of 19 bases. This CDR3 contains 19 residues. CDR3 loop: CASSLYSGRGPKNTGELFF. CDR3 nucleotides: TGTGCCAGCAGTTTATATTCCGGCAGGGGACCGAAGAACACCGGGGAGCTGTTTTTT.

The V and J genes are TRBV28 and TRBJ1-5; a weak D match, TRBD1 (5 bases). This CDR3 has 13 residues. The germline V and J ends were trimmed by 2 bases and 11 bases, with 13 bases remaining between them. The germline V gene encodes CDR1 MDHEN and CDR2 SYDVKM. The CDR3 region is CASSLGTAETQHF. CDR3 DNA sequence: TGTGCCAGCAGTTTAGGGACCGCCGAGACCCAGCATTTT.

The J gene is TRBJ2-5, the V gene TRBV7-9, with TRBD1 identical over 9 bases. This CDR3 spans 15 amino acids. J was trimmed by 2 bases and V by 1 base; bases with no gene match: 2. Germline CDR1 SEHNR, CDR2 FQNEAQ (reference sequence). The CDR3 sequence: CASSLGDRDQETQYF. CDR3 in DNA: TGTGCCAGCAGCTTAGGGGACAGGGATCAAGAGACCCAGTACTTC.

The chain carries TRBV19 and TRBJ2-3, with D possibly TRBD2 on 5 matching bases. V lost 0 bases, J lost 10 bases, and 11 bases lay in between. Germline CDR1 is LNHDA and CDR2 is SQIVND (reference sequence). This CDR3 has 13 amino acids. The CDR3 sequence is CASSIDQSGAQYF. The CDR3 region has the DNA TGTGCCAGTAGTATAGATCAGAGCGGCGCGCAGTATTTT.

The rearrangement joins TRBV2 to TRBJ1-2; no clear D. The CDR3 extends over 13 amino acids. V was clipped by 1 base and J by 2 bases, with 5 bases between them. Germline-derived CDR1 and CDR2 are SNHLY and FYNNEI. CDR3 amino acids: CASSEVQNYGYTF. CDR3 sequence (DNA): TGTGCCAGCAGTGAAGTACAGAACTATGGCTACACCTTC.

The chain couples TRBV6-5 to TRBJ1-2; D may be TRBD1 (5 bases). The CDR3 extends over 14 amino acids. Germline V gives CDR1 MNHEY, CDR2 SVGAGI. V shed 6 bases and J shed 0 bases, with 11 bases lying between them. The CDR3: CASRRDGTNYGYTF. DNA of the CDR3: TGTGCCAGCAGAAGGGACGGAACTAACTATGGCTACACCTTC.

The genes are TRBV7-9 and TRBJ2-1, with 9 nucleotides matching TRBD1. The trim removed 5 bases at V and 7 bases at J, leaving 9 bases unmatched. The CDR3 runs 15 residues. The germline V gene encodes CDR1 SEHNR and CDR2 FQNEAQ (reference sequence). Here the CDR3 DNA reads TGTGCCAGCAGCGAAAGGGGGACAGGGTTAAATGAGCAGTTCTTC. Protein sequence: CASSERGTGLNEQFF.

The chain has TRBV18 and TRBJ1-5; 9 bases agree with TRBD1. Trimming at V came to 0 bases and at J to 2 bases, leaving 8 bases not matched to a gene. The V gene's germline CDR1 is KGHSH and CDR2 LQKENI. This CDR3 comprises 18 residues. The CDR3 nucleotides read TGTGCCAGCTCACCACCGGAGACAGGGGGGTATGGCAATCAGCCCCAGCATTTT. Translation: CASSPPETGGYGNQPQHF.

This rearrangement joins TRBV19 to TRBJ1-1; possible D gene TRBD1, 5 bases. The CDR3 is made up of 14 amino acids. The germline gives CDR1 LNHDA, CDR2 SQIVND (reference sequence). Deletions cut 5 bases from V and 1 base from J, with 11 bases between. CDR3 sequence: CASSFSQGNTEAFF. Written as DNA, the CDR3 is TGTGCCAGTAGTTTTTCCCAGGGGAACACTGAAGCTTTCTTT.

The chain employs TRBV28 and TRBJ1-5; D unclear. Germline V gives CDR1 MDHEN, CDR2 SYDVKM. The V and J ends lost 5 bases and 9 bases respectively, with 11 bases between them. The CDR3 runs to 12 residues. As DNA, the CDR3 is TGTGCCAGCAGTCCCCCCGCGGGGCCCCAGCATTTT. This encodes CASSPPAGPQHF.

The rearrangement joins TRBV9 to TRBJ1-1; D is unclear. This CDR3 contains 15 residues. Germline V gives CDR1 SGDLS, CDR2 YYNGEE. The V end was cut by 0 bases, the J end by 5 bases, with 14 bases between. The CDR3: CASSVDHYASTEAFF. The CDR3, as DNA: TGTGCCAGCAGCGTAGATCACTACGCGAGTACTGAAGCTTTCTTT. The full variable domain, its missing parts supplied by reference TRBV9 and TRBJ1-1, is DSGVTQTPKHLITATGQRVTLRCSPRSGDLSVYWYQQSLDQGLQFLIQYYNGEERAKGNILERFSAQQFPDLHSELNLSSLELGDSALYFCASSVDHYASTEAFFGQGTRLTVV.

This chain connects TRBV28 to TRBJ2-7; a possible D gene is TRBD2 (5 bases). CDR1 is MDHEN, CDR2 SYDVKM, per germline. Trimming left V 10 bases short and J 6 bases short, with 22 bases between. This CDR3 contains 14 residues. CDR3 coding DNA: TGTGCCACCATGTCCCAAGGACTTATTGGCGAGCAGTACTTC. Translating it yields CATMSQGLIGEQYF.

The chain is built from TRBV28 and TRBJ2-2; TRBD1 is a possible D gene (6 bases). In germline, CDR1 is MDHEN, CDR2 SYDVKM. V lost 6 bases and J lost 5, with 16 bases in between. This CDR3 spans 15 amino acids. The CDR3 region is CASSRGQFSTGELFF. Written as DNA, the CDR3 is TGTGCCAGCAGCAGAGGACAGTTTTCAACCGGGGAGCTGTTTTTT.

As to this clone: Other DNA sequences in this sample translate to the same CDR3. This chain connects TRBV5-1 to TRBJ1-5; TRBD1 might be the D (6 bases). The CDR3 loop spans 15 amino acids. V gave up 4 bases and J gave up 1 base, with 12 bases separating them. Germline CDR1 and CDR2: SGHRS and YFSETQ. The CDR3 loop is CASSLGGGSNQPQHF. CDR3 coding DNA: TGCGCCAGCAGCCTGGGAGGGGGGAGCAATCAGCCCCAGCATTTT.

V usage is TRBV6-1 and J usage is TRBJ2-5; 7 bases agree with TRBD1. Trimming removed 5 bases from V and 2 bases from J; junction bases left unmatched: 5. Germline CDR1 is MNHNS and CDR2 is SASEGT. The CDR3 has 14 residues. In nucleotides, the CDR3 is TGTGCCAGCAGTAAGACCAGGGGGCAAGAGACCCAGTACTTC. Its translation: CASSKTRGQETQYF.

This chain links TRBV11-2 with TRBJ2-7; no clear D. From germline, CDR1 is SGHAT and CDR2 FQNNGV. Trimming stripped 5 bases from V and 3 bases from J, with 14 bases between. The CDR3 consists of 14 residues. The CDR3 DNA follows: TGTGCCAGCAGCCTACGAGGTGACGTCTACGAGCAGTACTTC. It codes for CASSLRGDVYEQYF.

CDR3 sequence (DNA): TGTGCCAGCAGTCAGTCCGGGACAGGGGACTATGGCTACACCTTC. It codes for CASSQSGTGDYGYTF. The chain links TRBV28 to TRBJ1-2; 10 bases align to TRBD1. Trimming at V came to 5 bases and at J to 3 bases, leaving 6 bases not matched to a gene. This CDR3 spans 15 amino acids. The V gene's germline CDR1 is MDHEN and CDR2 SYDVKM.

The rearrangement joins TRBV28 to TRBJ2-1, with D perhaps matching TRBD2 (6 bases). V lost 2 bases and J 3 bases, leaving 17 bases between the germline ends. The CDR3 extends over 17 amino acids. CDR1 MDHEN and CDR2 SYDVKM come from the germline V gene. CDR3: CASSLRIGVAVYNEQFF. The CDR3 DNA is TGTGCCAGCAGTTTAAGGATCGGGGTAGCGGTCTACAATGAGCAGTTCTTC.

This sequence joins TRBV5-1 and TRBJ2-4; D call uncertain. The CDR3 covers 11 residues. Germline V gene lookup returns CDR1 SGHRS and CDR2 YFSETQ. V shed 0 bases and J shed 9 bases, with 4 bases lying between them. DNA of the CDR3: TGCGCCAGCAGCTTGGAGTCCATTCAGTACTTC. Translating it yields CASSLESIQYF.

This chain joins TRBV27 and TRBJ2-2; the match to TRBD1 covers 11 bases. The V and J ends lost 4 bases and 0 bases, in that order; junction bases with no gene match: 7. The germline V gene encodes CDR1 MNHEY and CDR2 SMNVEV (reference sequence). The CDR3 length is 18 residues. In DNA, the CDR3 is TGTGCCAGCAGTTCGTGGACAGGGGGCTTCGCGAACACCGGGGAGCTGTTTTTT. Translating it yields CASSSWTGGFANTGELFF.

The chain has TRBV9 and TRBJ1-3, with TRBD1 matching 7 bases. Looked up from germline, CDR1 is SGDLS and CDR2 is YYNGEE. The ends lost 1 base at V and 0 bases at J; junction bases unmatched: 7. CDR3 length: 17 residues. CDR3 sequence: CASSVSTGSNSGNTIYF. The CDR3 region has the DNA TGTGCCAGCAGCGTATCGACAGGGTCAAACTCTGGAAACACCATATATTTT.

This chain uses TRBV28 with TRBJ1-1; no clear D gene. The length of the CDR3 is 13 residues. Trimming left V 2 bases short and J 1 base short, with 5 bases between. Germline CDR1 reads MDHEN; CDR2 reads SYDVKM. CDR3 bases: TGTGCCAGCAGTTTACAGAGGAACACTGAAGCTTTCTTT. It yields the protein CASSLQRNTEAFF.